The source of this TCR beta chain is a study of cytomegalovirus exposure and HLA in healthy donors. This CDR3 contains 16 residues. V was trimmed by 1 base and J by 1 base, leaving 8 bases between them. In germline, CDR1 is SGHVS, CDR2 FNYEAQ. Points from the study as a whole: In presence/absence analyses, roughly uniform sequencing depth across donors was assumed. Within an earlier analysis, most TCR beta V segments proved productive either about 90% or about 30% of the time.

The PCR ran on 60 Vbeta and 13 Jbeta primers. Data came from immunoSEQ multiplex PCR; TCRdb stores just in-frame clones and leaves some out. Of 90,000 to 120,000 clones in the sample, 60% to 80% were seen once. Concerning this clone itself: Its antigen remains unknown.

The rearrangement joins TRBV7-6 to TRBJ2-6; a possible D gene is TRBD2 (5 bases). Sequencing used PBMCs. The sequence came from a man in his late teens or twenties in good health and CMV-seronegative. The CDR3 coding sequence is TGTGCCAGCAGCTTAGGGGCGGGTTCTGGGGCCAACGTCCTGACTTTC. Translation: CASSLGAGSGANVLTF.